The TCR beta chain described here comes from a study of HIV-infected patients and healthy controls. Study-wide results and limits: HIV-infected patients and controls differed significantly in mean usage of eight alpha and eight beta V genes. MAIT alpha-chain CDR3s were frequent in healthy controls, depleted in HIV+.

No cell fractionation was done, so the repertoire covers all unsorted peripheral blood T cells. CDR3 length: 11 amino acids. The germline V gene has CDR1 SQVTM and CDR2 ANQGSEA. V lost 7 bases to trimming and J lost 4 bases, with 11 bases between them. About 480 ng RNA was reverse transcribed with alpha and beta constant-region primers. Alpha and beta chain libraries were made separately by chain-specific third strand synthesis with multiplexing indices. A short first PCR added P5 and P7 adapter elements and a second index. MiXCR, applied by TCRdb to the 5' RACE reads, yields one record per CDR3 protein. The sample shows approximately 16,000 distinct CDR3 sequences, 9.4% of them seen only once. This clonotype showed up just a few times. Its antigen is undetermined.

Sequenced input: blood. This sequence originates from an adult in good health. The rearrangement joins TRBV29-1 to TRBJ2-7; D gene ambiguous. In nucleotides, the CDR3 is TGCAGCGCTACAGATAGGTACGAGCAGTACGTC. The encoded protein is CSATDRYEQYV.